These 15 T cell receptor beta chains originate from one sample sequenced in a study of blood T cell repertoires in COVID-19. TCRdb keeps only in-frame clones here, not all; method: immunoSEQ multiplex PCR. The sample has roughly 250,000 clones, around 82% seen once. The specimen sequenced was peripheral blood. These receptors were collected from a human donor with COVID-19, enrolled during active disease. The donor label of this sample is uncertain.

The rearrangement joins TRBV2 to TRBJ1-4, with D possibly matching TRBD1 (5 bases). V shed 2 bases and J shed 2 bases, with 9 bases lying between them. CDR1 is SNHLY and CDR2 is FYNNEI in the germline V gene. This CDR3 region has 15 residues. CDR3 protein: CASSELGGTNEKLFF. The CDR3 nucleotides are TGTGCCAGCAGTGAACTGGGGGGGACTAATGAAAAACTGTTTTTT.

The chain employs TRBV7-2 and TRBJ2-1; 9 bases are shared with TRBD1. V shed 4 bases and J 6 bases; nucleotides not matched to a gene: 7. The CDR3 contains 15 residues. CDR1 is SGHTA, CDR2 FQGNSA, per germline. The CDR3 nucleotides are TGTGCCAGCAGCTGGGACAGGGCCGCCCCCAATGAGCAGTTCTTC. Translating gives CASSWDRAAPNEQFF.

This sequence joins TRBV5-4 and TRBJ2-5; D possibly corresponds to TRBD2 (5 bases). The CDR3 is 16 residues long. V was cut by 0 bases and J by 5 bases, with 17 bases left in between. CDR1 is SGHNT and CDR2 is YYREEE in the germline V gene (reference sequence). CDR3 amino acids: CASSLGAATGWETQYF. For the CDR3, the DNA is TGTGCCAGCAGCTTGGGGGCGGCGACGGGGTGGGAGACCCAGTACTTC.

This clone occurred a few times. The chain couples TRBV7-2 to TRBJ2-7; possible D gene TRBD2, 6 bases. Deletions cut 5 bases from V and 6 bases from J, with 14 bases between. Germline values: CDR1 SGHTA, CDR2 FQGNSA. The CDR3 is made up of 13 amino acids. CDR3 nucleotides: TGTGCCAGCAGCCAAAGACTAGAGGGCGAGCAGTACTTC. Translating it yields CASSQRLEGEQYF.

This clone was detected only once. The chain employs TRBV19 and TRBJ2-7; 7 positions agree with TRBD1. With 3 bases clipped from V and 0 bases from J, the junction kept 2 bases outside the gene matches. There are 14 residues in the CDR3. Germline CDR1 LNHDA, CDR2 SQIVND (reference sequence). The CDR3 DNA sequence: TGTGCCAGTAGTATGGGACAGAGCTCCTACGAGCAGTACTTC. Protein product: CASSMGQSSYEQYF.

The V call is TRBV7-9, the J call TRBJ1-4; maybe TRBD1 (5 bases). Per germline, CDR1 SEHNR and CDR2 FQNEAQ (reference sequence). Trimming took off 5 bases at V and 4 bases at J, with 8 bases between the two ends. The CDR3 runs to 13 residues. CDR3 protein: CASSPDNNEKLFF. In DNA form, the CDR3 reads TGTGCCAGCAGCCCGGACAATAATGAAAAACTGTTTTTT.

This chain uses TRBV15 with TRBJ2-7, with D possibly matching TRBD1 (5 bases). CDR3 size: 14 residues. Trimming took 0 bases from V and 2 from J, leaving 8 bases between them. In germline, CDR1 is LNHNV, CDR2 YYDKDF (reference sequence). In nucleotides, the CDR3 is TGTGCCACCAGCAGAGAGACGACAGCCTACGAGCAGTACTTC. Amino acid sequence: CATSRETTAYEQYF. The full variable domain, its missing parts supplied by reference TRBV15 and TRBJ2-7, is DAMVIQNPRYQVTQFGKPVTLSCSQTLNHNVMYWYQQKSSQAPKLLFHYYDKDFNNEADTPDNFQSRRPNTSFCFLDIRSPGLGDTAMYLCATSRETTAYEQYFGPGTRLTVT.

This chain uses TRBV6-5 with TRBJ2-3; a weak D match, TRBD2 (7 bases). Germline CDR1 reads MNHEY; CDR2 reads SVGAGI. The CDR3 runs 15 residues. Trimming removed 10 bases from V and 0 bases from J, with 17 bases in between. The chain's CDR3 is CANLGGRESTDTQYF. CDR3 in DNA: TGTGCCAACCTGGGGGGGCGGGAAAGCACAGATACGCAGTATTTT.

A remark on this clone: Other DNA sequences in this specimen translate into the identical CDR3. The V call is TRBV20-1, the J call TRBJ2-7; D is uncertain. This CDR3 region has 11 residues. Per the germline V gene, CDR1 is DFQATT and CDR2 is SNEGSKA (reference sequence). The ends were cut back, 5 bases at V and 0 bases at J, with 5 bases in the middle. Written as DNA, the CDR3 is TGCAGTGCTCGGAGCTCCTACGAGCAGTACTTC. Protein product: CSARSSYEQYF.

This clone is a singleton in its sample. V is TRBV27 and J is TRBJ1-1; 7 bases agree with TRBD1. Per the germline V gene, CDR1 is MNHEY and CDR2 is SMNVEV (reference sequence). This CDR3 region has 14 residues. The ends lost 0 bases at V and 5 bases at J; junction bases unmatched: 3. CDR3 in DNA: TGTGCCAGCAGTTTATCGACAGGGAGGACTGAAGCTTTCTTT. Its translation: CASSLSTGRTEAFF.

This clone was detected a few times. The CDR3 coding sequence is TGTGCCAGCAGGACGACAAGGGGGAACACTGAAGCTTTCTTT. Its translation is CASRTTRGNTEAFF. This chain links TRBV2 with TRBJ1-1, with D possibly being TRBD1 (5 bases). V was shortened by 6 bases and J by 1 base, with 12 bases between the two germline ends. Looked up from germline, CDR1 is SNHLY and CDR2 is FYNNEI. The CDR3 contains 14 residues. Combining the CDR3 with reference TRBV2 and TRBJ1-1 gives the whole variable domain EPEVTQTPSHQVTQMGQEVILRCVPISNHLYFYWYRQILGQKVEFLVSFYNNEISEKSEIFDDQFSVERPDGSNFTLKIRSTKLEDSAMYFCASRTTRGNTEAFFGQGTRLTVV.

The J gene is TRBJ2-2, the V gene TRBV5-1, with D possibly matching TRBD2 (5 bases). Germline V gene lookup returns CDR1 SGHRS and CDR2 YFSETQ. The CDR3 covers 15 residues. The V and J ends lost 0 bases and 7 bases respectively, with 13 bases between them. The CDR3 coding sequence is TGCGCCAGCAGCTTGGTTCCAGTCAGCGGCGGGGAGCTGTTTTTT. This translates into CASSLVPVSGGELFF.

The rearrangement links TRBV6-5 to TRBJ1-5; D call uncertain. Per the germline V gene, CDR1 is MNHEY and CDR2 is SVGAGI. The CDR3 consists of 14 residues. The ends were cut back, 6 bases at V and 7 bases at J, with 16 bases in the middle. CDR3 DNA sequence: TGTGCCAGCAGGCCCCAGGAGGCGGGACAGCCCCAGCATTTT. It is translated as CASRPQEAGQPQHF.

With respect to this clone: Different DNA sequences within this sample yield the same CDR3. The gene calls are TRBV18 and TRBJ1-2, with 12 bases aligning to TRBD1. Germline CDR1 KGHSH, CDR2 LQKENI. The V gene end was trimmed by 3 bases and the J gene end by 5 bases; junction bases not matched to a gene: 4. CDR3 length: 15 residues. The CDR3: CASSPGTGGGYGYTF. CDR3 nucleotides: TGTGCCAGCTCACCGGGGACAGGGGGCGGATATGGCTACACCTTC.

This chain joins TRBV4-2 and TRBJ2-7, with D maybe TRBD2 (5 bases). V was pared by 0 bases and J by 1 base, with 7 bases between. The V gene's germline CDR1 is LGHNA and CDR2 YNFKEQ. The CDR3 sequence is 14 residues long. This CDR3 is CASSQELVSYEQYF. The CDR3 coding sequence is TGTGCCAGCAGCCAAGAACTAGTGTCCTACGAGCAGTACTTC.